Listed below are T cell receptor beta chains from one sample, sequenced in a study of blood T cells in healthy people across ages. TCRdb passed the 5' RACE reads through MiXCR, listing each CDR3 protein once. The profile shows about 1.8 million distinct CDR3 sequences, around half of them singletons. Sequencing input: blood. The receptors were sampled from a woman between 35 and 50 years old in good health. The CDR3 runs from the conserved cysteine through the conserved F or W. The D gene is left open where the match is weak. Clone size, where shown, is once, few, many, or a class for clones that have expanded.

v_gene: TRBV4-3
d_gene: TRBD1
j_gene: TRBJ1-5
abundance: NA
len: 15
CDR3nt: TGCGCCAGCAGCCAACGACAGGGGGGGAATCAGCCCCAGCATTTT
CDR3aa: CASSQRQGGNQPQHF

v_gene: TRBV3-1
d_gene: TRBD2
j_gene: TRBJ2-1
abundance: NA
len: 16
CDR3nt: TGTGCCAGCAGCCAAGAAGGTAGCGGGGGGGACAATGAGCAGTTCTTC
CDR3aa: CASSQEGSGGDNEQFF

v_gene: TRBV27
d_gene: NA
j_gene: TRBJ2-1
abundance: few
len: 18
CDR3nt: TGTGCCAGCAGTCGCCAGGTTGGGGTGGCAGGGGGGTTCAATGAGCAGTTCTTC
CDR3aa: CASSRQVGVAGGFNEQFF

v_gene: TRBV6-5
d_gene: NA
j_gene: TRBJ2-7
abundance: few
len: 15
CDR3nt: TGTGCCAGCAGTTACGACAGACCTGGCGGCTACGAGCAGTACTTC
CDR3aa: CASSYDRPGGYEQYF

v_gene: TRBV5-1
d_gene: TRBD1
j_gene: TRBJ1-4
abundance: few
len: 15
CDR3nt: TGCGCTAGCTGTCTTAGGGACAGCATGGGGGAAAAACTGTTTTTT
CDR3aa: CASCLRDSMGEKLFF

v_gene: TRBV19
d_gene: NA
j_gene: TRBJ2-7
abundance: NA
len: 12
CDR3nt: TGTGCCAGTAGCCCGGGACCCTCCGAGCAGTACTTC
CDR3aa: CASSPGPSEQYF

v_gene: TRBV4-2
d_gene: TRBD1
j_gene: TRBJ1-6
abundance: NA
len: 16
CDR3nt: TGTGCCAGCAGCCAAGATTCGGCAGGGGGAAATTCACCCCTCCACTTT
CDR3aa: CASSQDSAGGNSPLHF

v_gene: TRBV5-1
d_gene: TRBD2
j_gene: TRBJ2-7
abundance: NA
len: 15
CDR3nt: TGCGCCAGCAGCGTCACTAGCGGTGGGGGCTACGAGCGGTACTTC
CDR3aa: CASSVTSGGGYERYF

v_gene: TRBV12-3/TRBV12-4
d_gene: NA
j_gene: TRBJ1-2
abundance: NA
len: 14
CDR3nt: TGTGCCAGCAGTTTATCGAAGGGGAGGGATGGCTACACCTTC
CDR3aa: CASSLSKGRDGYTF

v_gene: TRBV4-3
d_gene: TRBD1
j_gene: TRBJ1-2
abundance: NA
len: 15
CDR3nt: TGCGCCAGCAGCCAAGGGGACAGTTTTAACTATGGCTACACCTTC
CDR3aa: CASSQGDSFNYGYTF

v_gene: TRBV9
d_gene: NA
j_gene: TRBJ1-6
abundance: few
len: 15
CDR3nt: TGTGCCAGCAGCGTACTGAGCTCCTATAATTCACCCCTCCACTTT
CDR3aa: CASSVLSSYNSPLHF

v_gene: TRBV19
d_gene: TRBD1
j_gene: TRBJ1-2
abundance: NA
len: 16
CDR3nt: TGTGCCAGTAGGAACCGGGACAGGTACCGAGGCTATGGCTACACCTTC
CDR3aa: CASRNRDRYRGYGYTF

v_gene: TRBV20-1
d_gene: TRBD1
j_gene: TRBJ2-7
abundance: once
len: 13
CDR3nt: TGCAGTGCTAGCCACGACAGGGTCGACGAGCAGTACTTC
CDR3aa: CSASHDRVDEQYF

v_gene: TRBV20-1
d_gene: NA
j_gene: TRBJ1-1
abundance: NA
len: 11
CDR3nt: TGCAGTGCTAGAATCCTTTTTGAAGCTTTCTTT
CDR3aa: CSARILFEAFF

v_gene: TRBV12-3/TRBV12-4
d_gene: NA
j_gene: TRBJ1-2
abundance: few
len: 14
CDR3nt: TGTGCCAGCAGTTTAGCGACAGGATACTATGGCTACACCTTC
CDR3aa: CASSLATGYYGYTF

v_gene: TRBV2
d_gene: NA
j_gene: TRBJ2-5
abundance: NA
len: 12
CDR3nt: TGTGCCACCTGGGGTGTTCAAGAGACCCAGTACTTC
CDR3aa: CATWGVQETQYF

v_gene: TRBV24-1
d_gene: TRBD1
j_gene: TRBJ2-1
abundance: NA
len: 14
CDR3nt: TGTGCCACCCAGGACAGGGGGCCCTACAATGAGCAGTTCTTC
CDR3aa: CATQDRGPYNEQFF